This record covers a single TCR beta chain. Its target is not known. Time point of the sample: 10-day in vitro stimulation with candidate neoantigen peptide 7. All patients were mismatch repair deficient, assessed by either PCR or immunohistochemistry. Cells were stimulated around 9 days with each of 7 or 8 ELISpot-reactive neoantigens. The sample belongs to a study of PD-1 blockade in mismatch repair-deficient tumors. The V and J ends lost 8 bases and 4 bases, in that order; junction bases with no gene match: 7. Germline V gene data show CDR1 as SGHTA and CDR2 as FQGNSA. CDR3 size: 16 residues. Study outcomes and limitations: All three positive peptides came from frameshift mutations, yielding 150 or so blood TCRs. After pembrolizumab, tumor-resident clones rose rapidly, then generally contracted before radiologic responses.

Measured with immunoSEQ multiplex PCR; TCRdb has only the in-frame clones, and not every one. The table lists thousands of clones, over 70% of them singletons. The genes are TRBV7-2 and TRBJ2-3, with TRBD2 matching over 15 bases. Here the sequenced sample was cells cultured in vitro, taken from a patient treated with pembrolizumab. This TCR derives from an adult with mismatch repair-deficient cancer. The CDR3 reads CASRQGLAGGPDTQYF. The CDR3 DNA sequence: TGTGCCAGCCGGCAGGGACTAGCGGGAGGTCCAGATACGCAGTATTTT.